Sequencing of this TCR beta chain was carried out in a study of blood T cell repertoires in COVID-19. Assay: immunoSEQ multiplex PCR; the TCRdb copy retains only in-frame clones and omits some. Of around 210,000 clones listed, roughly 80% are singletons. The CDR3 length is 14 residues. Trimming took 8 bases from V and 4 from J, leaving 17 bases between them. Germline V gives CDR1 SGHVS, CDR2 FNYEAQ. J is TRBJ2-5 and V is TRBV7-6, with D hard to call. The TCR sequence derives from a woman of 80 years or more with COVID-19, enrolled during active disease. Specimen: peripheral blood. The CDR3: CASRPRPGSETQYF. The CDR3 coding sequence is TGTGCCAGCCGCCCCCGCCCGGGTTCAGAGACCCAGTACTTC. The variable domain in full, completed from reference TRBV7-6 and TRBJ2-5, reads GAGVSQSPRYKVTKRGQDVALRCDPISGHVSLYWYRQALGQGPEFLTYFNYEAQQDKSGLPNDRFSAERPEGSISTLTIQRTEQRDSAMYRCASRPRPGSETQYFGPGTRLLVL.